Here is one TCR beta chain with its context. Given a much more abundant clone one base away, this may be a read error. The record originates from a study of Graves' ophthalmopathy and Graves' hyperthyroidism. Transcripts of RNA were the source for amplifying TCR beta CDR3 regions. An initial RT-PCR round employing HTBI primers preceded a second-round multiplex PCR. TCRdb itself ran the multiplex PCR reads through MiXCR, one entry per CDR3 protein. This table holds 560,000 or so distinct CDR3 sequences, 35% to 40% found once. The TCR sequence derives from an adult man with Graves' hyperthyroidism. Material for sequencing was peripheral blood or thyroid tissue (not recorded which).

CDR3 DNA: TGCGCCAGCAGACGACTAGCGGGGGGCCACGAGCAGTACTTC. Its translation is CASRRLAGGHEQYF. The V and J genes are TRBV5-1 and TRBJ2-7; 13 nucleotides agree with TRBD2. This CDR3 has 14 amino acids. The V gene's germline CDR1 is SGHRS and CDR2 YFSETQ. V shed 5 bases and J 5 bases; nucleotides not matched to a gene: 4.